This TCR beta chain is from a study of cytomegalovirus exposure and HLA in healthy donors. Study-level information: Approximately 77 million unique TCRs from HLA-typed donors were held in an early release of data.

PCR was performed using 60 Vbeta and 13 Jbeta primers. Clones were read by immunoSEQ multiplex PCR, and TCRdb kept only the in-frame ones, dropping some. The sample contains some 65,000 clones, roughly 70% of which appear only once. The CDR3 consists of 18 residues. Germline CDR1 and CDR2: SGHNT and YYREEE (reference sequence). V was shortened by 2 bases and J by 2 bases, with 22 bases between the two germline ends. The source is a woman in her thirties in good health and CMV-seronegative. The chain employs TRBV5-4 and TRBJ2-5, with a tentative D call TRBD2 (7 bases). Input material: PBMCs. CDR3 DNA: TGTGCCAGCAGCTTTCCCGGGGGAACTAGGGGGGGTCAAGAGACCCAGTACTTC. Translated, it gives CASSFPGGTRGGQETQYF.